This T cell receptor beta chain was observed in a study of blood T cell repertoires in COVID-19. Measured with immunoSEQ multiplex PCR; TCRdb has only the in-frame clones, and not every one. The profile covers about 220,000 clones, with about 85% appearing a single time and under 3.5% taken by the ten largest. The V segment lost 8 bases and the J segment 4 bases; nucleotides outside the gene matches: 5. This CDR3 contains 13 residues. From germline, CDR1 is MDHEN and CDR2 SYDVKM. The clonotype comes from a man aged 45 to 65 who had recovered from COVID-19. The chain has TRBV28 and TRBJ2-5; 9 nucleotides line up with TRBD2. The sequenced sample was peripheral blood. CDR3 sequence reads: CASGRREGETQYF. CDR3 DNA sequence: TGTGCCAGCGGAAGGCGGGAGGGAGAGACCCAGTACTTC.